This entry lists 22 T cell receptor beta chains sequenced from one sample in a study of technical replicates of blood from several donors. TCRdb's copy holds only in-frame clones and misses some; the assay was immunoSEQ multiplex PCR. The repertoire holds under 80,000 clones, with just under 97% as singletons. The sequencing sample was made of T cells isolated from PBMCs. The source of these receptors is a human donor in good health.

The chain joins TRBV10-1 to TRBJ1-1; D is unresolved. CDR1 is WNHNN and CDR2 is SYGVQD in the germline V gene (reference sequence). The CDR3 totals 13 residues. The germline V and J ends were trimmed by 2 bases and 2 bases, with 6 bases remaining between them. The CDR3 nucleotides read TGCGCCAGCAGTGAGCTCAGAAACACTGAAGCTTTCTTT. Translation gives CASSELRNTEAFF.

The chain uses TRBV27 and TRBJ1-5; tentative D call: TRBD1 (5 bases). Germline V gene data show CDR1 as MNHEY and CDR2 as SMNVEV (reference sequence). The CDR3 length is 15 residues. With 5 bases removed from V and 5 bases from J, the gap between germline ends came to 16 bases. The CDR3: CASSILWGRDQPQHF. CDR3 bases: TGTGCCAGCAGTATCCTGTGGGGGAGGGATCAGCCCCAGCATTTT.

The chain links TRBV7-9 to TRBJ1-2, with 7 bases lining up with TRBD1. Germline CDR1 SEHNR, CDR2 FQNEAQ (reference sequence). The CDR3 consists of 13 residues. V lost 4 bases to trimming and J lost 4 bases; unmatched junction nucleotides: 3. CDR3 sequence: CASSSGQVYGYTF. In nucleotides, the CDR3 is TGTGCCAGCAGCTCTGGACAGGTCTATGGCTACACCTTC.

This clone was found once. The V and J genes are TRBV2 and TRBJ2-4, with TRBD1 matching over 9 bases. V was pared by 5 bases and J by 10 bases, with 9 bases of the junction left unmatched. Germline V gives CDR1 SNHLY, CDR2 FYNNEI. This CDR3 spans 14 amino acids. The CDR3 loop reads CASSQVDRGKIQYF. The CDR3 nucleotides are TGTGCCAGCAGTCAAGTGGACAGGGGCAAGATTCAGTACTTC.

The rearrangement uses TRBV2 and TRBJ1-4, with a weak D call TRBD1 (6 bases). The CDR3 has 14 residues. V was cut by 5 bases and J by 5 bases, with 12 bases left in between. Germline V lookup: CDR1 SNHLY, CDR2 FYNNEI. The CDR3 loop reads CASSLTGGNEKLFF. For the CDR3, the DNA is TGTGCCAGCAGTTTGACAGGAGGCAATGAAAAACTGTTTTTT.

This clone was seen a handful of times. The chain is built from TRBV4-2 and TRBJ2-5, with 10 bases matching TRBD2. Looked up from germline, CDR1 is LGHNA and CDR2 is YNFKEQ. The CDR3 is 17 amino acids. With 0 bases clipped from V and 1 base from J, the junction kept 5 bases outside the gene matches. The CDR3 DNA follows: TGTGCCAGCAGCCAAGATTCTGGACTAGCGGTCCAAGAGACCCAGTACTTC. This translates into CASSQDSGLAVQETQYF.

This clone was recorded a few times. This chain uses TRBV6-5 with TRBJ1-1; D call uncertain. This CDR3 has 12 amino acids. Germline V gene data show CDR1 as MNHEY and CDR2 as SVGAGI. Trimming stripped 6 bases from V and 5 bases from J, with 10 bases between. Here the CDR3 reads CASSAGGTEAFF. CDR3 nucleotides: TGTGCCAGCAGCGCCGGAGGGACTGAAGCTTTCTTT.

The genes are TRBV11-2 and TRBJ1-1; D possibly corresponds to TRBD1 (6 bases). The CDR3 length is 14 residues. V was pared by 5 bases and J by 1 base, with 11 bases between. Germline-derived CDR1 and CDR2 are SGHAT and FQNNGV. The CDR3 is CASSPGGGNTEAFF. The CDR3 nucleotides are TGTGCCAGCAGCCCTGGGGGCGGGAACACTGAAGCTTTCTTT.

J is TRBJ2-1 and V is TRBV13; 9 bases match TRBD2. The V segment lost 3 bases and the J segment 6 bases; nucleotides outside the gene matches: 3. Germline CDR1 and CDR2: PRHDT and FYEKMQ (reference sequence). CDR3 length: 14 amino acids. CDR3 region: CASSFGLAFNEQFF. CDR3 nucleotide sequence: TGTGCCAGCAGCTTTGGACTAGCGTTCAATGAGCAGTTCTTC.

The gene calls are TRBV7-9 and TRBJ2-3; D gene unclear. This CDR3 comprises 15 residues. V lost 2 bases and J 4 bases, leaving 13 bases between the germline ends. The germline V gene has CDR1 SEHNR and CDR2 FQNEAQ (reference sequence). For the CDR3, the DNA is TGTGCCAGCAGCTTACCGGTTTTGCGGCCAGATACGCAGTATTTT. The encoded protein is CASSLPVLRPDTQYF.

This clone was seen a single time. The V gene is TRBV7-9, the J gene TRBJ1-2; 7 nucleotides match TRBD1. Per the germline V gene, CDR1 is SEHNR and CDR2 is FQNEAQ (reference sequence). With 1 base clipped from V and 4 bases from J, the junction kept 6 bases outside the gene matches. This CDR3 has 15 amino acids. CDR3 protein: CASSLDRGWSYGYTF. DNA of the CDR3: TGTGCCAGCAGCTTAGACAGGGGCTGGAGCTATGGCTACACCTTC.

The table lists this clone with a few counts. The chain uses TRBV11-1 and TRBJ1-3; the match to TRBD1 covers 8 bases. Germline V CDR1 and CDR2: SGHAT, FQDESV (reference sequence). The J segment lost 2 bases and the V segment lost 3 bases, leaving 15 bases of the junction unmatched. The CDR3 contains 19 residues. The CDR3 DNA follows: TGTGCCAGCAGCTTCGGGTCTAACGACAGGGGAGGCACTGGAAACACCATATATTTT. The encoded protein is CASSFGSNDRGGTGNTIYF. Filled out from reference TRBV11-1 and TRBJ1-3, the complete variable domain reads EAEVAQSPRYKITEKSQAVAFWCDPISGHATLYWYRQILGQGPELLVQFQDESVVDDSQLPKDRFSAERLKGVDSTLKIQPAELGDSAMYLCASSFGSNDRGGTGNTIYFGEGSWLTVV.

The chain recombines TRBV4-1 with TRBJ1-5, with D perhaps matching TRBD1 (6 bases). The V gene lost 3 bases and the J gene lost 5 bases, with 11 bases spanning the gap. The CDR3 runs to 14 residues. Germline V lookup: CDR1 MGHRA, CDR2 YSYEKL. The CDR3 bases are TGCGCCAGCAGCCAGGGACATACGGATCAGCCCCAGCATTTT. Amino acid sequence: CASSQGHTDQPQHF.

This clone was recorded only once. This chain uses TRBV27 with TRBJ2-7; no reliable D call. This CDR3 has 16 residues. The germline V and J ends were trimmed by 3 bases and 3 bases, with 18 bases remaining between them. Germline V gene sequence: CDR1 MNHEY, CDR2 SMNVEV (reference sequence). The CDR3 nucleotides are TGTGCCAGCAGTTTCTTGAGAGCCCTACCTCTCTACGAGCAGTACTTC. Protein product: CASSFLRALPLYEQYF.

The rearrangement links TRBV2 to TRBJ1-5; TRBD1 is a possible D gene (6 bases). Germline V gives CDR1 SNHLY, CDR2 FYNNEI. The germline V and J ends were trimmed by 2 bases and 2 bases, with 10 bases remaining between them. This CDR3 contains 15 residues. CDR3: CASSEPGVGNQPQHF. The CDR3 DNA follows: TGTGCCAGCAGTGAACCAGGGGTTGGCAATCAGCCCCAGCATTTT.

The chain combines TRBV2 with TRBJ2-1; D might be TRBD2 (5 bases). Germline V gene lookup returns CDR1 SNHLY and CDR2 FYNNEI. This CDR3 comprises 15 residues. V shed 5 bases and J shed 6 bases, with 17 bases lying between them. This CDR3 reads CASSPTRIFSNEQFF. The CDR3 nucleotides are TGTGCCAGCAGTCCTACTAGGATTTTCAGCAATGAGCAGTTCTTC.

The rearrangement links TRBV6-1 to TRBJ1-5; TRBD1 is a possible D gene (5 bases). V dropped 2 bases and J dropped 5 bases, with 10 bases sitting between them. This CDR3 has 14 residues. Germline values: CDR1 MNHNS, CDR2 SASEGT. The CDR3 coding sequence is TGTGCCAGCAGTGAACAGGGTTGGGATCAGCCCCAGCATTTT. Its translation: CASSEQGWDQPQHF.

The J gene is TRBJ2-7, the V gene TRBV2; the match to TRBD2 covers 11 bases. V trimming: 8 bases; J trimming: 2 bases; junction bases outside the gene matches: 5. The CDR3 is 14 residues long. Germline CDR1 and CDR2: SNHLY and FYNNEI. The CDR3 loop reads CASSGLADTYEQYF. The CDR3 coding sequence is TGTGCCAGCTCGGGACTAGCGGATACCTACGAGCAGTACTTC.

The CDR3 bases are TGTGCCAGCAGATCGACTAGCGGCAGCTCCTACGAGCAGTACTTC. It translates to CASRSTSGSSYEQYF. J is TRBJ2-7 and V is TRBV28; 9 positions match TRBD2. Germline loops: CDR1 MDHEN, CDR2 SYDVKM. The V gene end was trimmed by 6 bases and the J gene end by 0 bases; junction bases not matched to a gene: 6. The CDR3 covers 15 residues.

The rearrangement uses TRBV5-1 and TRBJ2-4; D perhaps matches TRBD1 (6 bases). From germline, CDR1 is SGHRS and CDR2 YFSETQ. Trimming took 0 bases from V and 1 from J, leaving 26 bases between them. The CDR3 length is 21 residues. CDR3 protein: CASSLGLGPGAPMGAKNIQYF. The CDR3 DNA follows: TGCGCCAGCAGCTTGGGGTTGGGGCCAGGGGCCCCCATGGGGGCCAAAAACATTCAGTACTTC.

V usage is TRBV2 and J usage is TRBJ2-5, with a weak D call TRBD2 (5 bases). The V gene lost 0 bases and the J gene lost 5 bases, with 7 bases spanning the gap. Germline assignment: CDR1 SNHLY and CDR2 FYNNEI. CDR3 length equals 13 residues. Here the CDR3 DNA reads TGTGCCAGCAGTGAAGCGGACTGGGAGACCCAGTACTTC. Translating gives CASSEADWETQYF. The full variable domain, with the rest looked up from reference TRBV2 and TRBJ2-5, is EPEVTQTPSHQVTQMGQEVILRCVPISNHLYFYWYRQILGQKVEFLVSFYNNEISEKSEIFDDQFSVERPDGSNFTLKIRSTKLEDSAMYFCASSEADWETQYFGPGTRLLVL.

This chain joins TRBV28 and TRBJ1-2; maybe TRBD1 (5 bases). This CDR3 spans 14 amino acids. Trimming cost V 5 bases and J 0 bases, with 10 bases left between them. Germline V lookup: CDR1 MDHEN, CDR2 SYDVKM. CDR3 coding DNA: TGTGCCAGCAGTCCCCCGACAGCTAACTATGGCTACACCTTC. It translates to CASSPPTANYGYTF.